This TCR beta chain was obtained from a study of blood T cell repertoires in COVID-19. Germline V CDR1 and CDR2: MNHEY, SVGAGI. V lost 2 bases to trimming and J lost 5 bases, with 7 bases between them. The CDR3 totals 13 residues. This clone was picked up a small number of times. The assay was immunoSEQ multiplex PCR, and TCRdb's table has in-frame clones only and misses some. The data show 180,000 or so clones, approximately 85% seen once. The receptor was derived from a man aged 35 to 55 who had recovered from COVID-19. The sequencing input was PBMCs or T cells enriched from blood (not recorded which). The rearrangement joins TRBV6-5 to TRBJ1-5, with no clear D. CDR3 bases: TGTGCCAGCAGTTACGGCCCAGATCAGCCCCAGCATTTT. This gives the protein CASSYGPDQPQHF.